This TCR beta chain was retrieved from a study of PD-L1 blockade in urothelial cancer. Study summary: Blood drawn 3 weeks (second dose) and 6 weeks after treatment start was analyzed.

V lost 5 bases and J 6 bases, leaving 18 bases between the germline ends. The CDR3 length is 15 residues. The V gene's germline CDR1 is SGHKS and CDR2 YYEKEE (reference sequence). Sequencing was performed with immunoSEQ multiplex PCR; in TCRdb, only in-frame clones are kept and a portion is missing. The table records 35,000 to 45,000 clones, over 65% of them present only once. The gene calls are TRBV5-5 and TRBJ1-5; possible D gene TRBD1, 5 bases. The sequenced sample was PBMCs, obtained around atezolizumab (anti-PD-L1) treatment. The receptor was derived from a man between 65 and 79 years old with urothelial cancer. The DNA of the CDR3 is TGTGCCAGCAGTAGTTCGGGGGTTGCTGGTCAGCCCCAGCATTTT. Translation: CASSSSGVAGQPQHF.